This TCR beta chain was recovered during a study of blood T cell repertoires in COVID-19. Clones were read by immunoSEQ multiplex PCR, and TCRdb kept only the in-frame ones, dropping some. The sample gives some 260,000 clones, approximately 80% of which show up once; 4.9% is in the top ten. This clone was seen once. V was shortened by 7 bases and J by 5 bases, with 14 bases between the two germline ends. Germline V CDR1 and CDR2: MDHEN, SYDVKM. The CDR3 is 13 amino acids. The clonotype comes from a woman aged 80 or over with active or convalescent COVID-19. The chain employs TRBV28 and TRBJ1-2, with TRBD1 as a possible D gene (5 bases). What was sequenced was peripheral blood. The CDR3 loop is CASTWGVYYGYTF. Here the CDR3 DNA reads TGTGCCAGCACCTGGGGGGTATATTATGGCTACACCTTC.